One sample yielded the 11 T cell receptor beta chains listed below, sequenced in a study of T cell clonality in common variable immunodeficiency. Clones were read by immunoSEQ multiplex PCR, and TCRdb kept only the in-frame ones, dropping some. This sample carries about 34,000 clones, none of them present only once. The sequenced sample consisted of peripheral blood mononuclear cells. The receptor source for this set is a person between 18 and 69 years old in good health.

Many counts were recorded for this clone. The CDR3 extends 3 residues past the end of the read, so its final part is completed from the germline J gene. V is TRBV7-2 and J is TRBJ1-1; TRBD1 is a possible D gene (5 bases). Germline V lookup: CDR1 SGHTA, CDR2 FQGNSA. The CDR3 loop spans 14 amino acids. Trimming shortened V by 7 bases and J by 5 bases, and 17 bases separated the two germline ends. The sequenced part of the CDR3 DNA is TGTGCCAGCAAGCTTAGGGTCGGGGGGACTGAA. Its translation: CASKLRVGGTE. The whole CDR3 is CASKLRVGGTEAFF.

The table lists this clone with many counts. The CDR3 end lies 3 residues beyond the end of the read and is filled in from the germline J gene. The chain couples TRBV4-2 to TRBJ2-1; TRBD1 matches 9 bases. The CDR3 contains 16 residues. Germline CDR1 is LGHNA and CDR2 is YNFKEQ. Trimming cost V 3 bases and J 3 bases; bases outside gene matches: 6. The CDR3 DNA, read in part, is TGTGCCAGCAGCCATGACCGGGGACAGGGCTACAATGAG. Protein product: CASSHDRGQGYNE. The CDR3 in full is CASSHDRGQGYNEQFF.

This clone showed up many times. The read ends 3 residues before the CDR3 terminus; that terminus is restored from the germline J gene. V is TRBV6-2 or TRBV6-3 and J is TRBJ2-3; the D is unclear. The CDR3 consists of 13 residues. V lost 2 bases and J lost 6, with 9 bases in between. Germline CDR1 is MNHEY and CDR2 is SVGEGT. The CDR3 loop is CASSYTNTDTQYF. The DNA read from the CDR3 is TGTGCCAGCAGTTACACGAACACGGATACG.

This clone was found many times. CDR3 region: CSARVGGNTEAFF. The CDR3 bases that were read are TGCAGTGCTAGAGTGGGGGGTAACACTGAA. The V call is TRBV20-1, the J call TRBJ1-1, with D possibly being TRBD1 (5 bases). The CDR3 end falls 3 residues outside the read, so it is completed with the germline J gene. The V end lost 1 base, the J end lost 2 bases, and 8 bases lay between the germline ends. CDR1 DFQATT and CDR2 SNEGSKA come from the germline V gene (reference sequence). The CDR3 consists of 13 residues.

In its sample, this clone was seen many times. The read ends 3 residues early relative to the CDR3; the germline J gene fills the gap. The chain recombines TRBV5-1 with TRBJ2-5; TRBD1 matches at 9 bases. With 0 bases clipped from V and 3 bases from J, the junction kept 6 bases outside the gene matches. The CDR3 contains 16 residues. Germline CDR1 reads SGHRS; CDR2 reads YFSETQ. Incomplete CDR3 DNA: TGCGCCAGCAGCTTGGGAGGGCGGACAGGGGAAGAGACC. It yields the protein CASSLGGRTGEET. In full, the CDR3 reads CASSLGGRTGEETQYF.

This clone was detected ten times or more. The read falls 3 residues short of the CDR3 end, and the missing part is taken from the germline J gene. The chain carries TRBV14 and TRBJ2-5; 10 positions agree with TRBD2. There are 17 residues in the CDR3. Germline CDR1 and CDR2: SGHDN and FVKESK. V shed 1 base, J shed 5 bases, and the junction held 10 bases outside the gene matches. The CDR3 sequence: CASSQGAQRGGWETQYF. The DNA read from the CDR3 is TGTGCCAGCAGCCAAGGGGCCCAGCGGGGGGGCTGGGAGACC.

This clone was seen ten or more times. The read stops 3 residues short of the end of the CDR3; the missing end is completed from the germline J gene. V and J are TRBV19 and TRBJ1-2; D call uncertain. With 1 base removed from V and 4 bases from J, the gap between germline ends came to 10 bases. The CDR3 totals 14 residues. CDR1 and CDR2 from the germline V gene are LNHDA and SQIVND (reference sequence). This CDR3 is CASSIAARGYGYTF. The CDR3 DNA, read in part, is TGTGCCAGTAGTATAGCAGCCCGGGGCTATGGC.

This clone was counted many times. The observed sequence ends 3 residues before the CDR3 terminus, with the missing tail filled in from the germline J gene. The chain employs TRBV5-1 and TRBJ2-5; the D gene is possibly TRBD2 (6 bases). Germline CDR1 is SGHRS and CDR2 is YFSETQ. The germline V and J ends were trimmed by 0 bases and 3 bases, with 15 bases remaining between them. This CDR3 has 16 residues. The part of the CDR3 DNA that was read is TGCGCCAGCAGCTTGGTTTTGCGGGGTCCGGAAGAGACC. This encodes CASSLVLRGPEET. The complete CDR3 reads CASSLVLRGPEETQYF.

This clone has ten or more counts. The read terminates 3 residues ahead of where the CDR3 ends, so the germline J gene completes it. The chain has TRBV7-9 and TRBJ1-2, with unresolved D. The germline V gene has CDR1 SEHNR and CDR2 FQNEAQ (reference sequence). CDR3 length equals 11 residues. The CDR3 DNA, read in part, is TGTGCCAGCAGCTTCAGTACCGGC. Residues: CASSFSTG. The CDR3, in full, reads CASSFSTGYTF. The whole variable domain, filled in from reference TRBV7-9 and TRBJ1-2, reads DTGVSQNPRHKITKRGQNVTFRCDPISEHNRLYWYRQTLGQGPEFLTYFQNEAQLEKSRLLSDRFSAERPKGSFSTLEIQRTEQGDSAMYLCASSFSTGYTFGSGTRLTVV.

As for this clone: The sequence runs out 3 residues before the end of the CDR3; the remainder is reconstructed from the germline J gene. J is TRBJ2-5 and V is TRBV5-4; the match to TRBD2 covers 9 bases. Trimming at V came to 6 bases and at J to 3 bases, leaving 3 bases not matched to a gene. The CDR3 covers 13 residues. The germline V gene encodes CDR1 SGHNT and CDR2 YYREEE (reference sequence). The CDR3 bases that were read are TGTGCCAGCACCGTAGCGGGAGAAGAGACC. This sequence encodes CASTVAGEET. The whole CDR3 region reads CASTVAGEETQYF. The full variable domain, with the rest looked up from reference TRBV5-4 and TRBJ2-5, is ETGVTQSPTHLIKTRGQQVTLRCSSQSGHNTVSWYQQALGQGPQFIFQYYREEENGRGNFPPRFSGLQFPNYSSELNVNALELDDSALYLCASTVAGEETQYFGPGTRLLVL.

The sample holds many counts of this clone. From the germline J gene comes the end of the CDR3, since the read stops 3 residues before it. The J gene is TRBJ2-3, the V gene TRBV30; no firm D call. CDR1 and CDR2 (germline): GTSNPN, SVGIG (reference sequence). The CDR3 runs to 14 residues. Deletions cut 0 bases from V and 0 bases from J, with 7 bases between. The chain's CDR3 is CAWSVGSSTDTQYF. The DNA read from the CDR3 is TGTGCCTGGAGTGTAGGGTCGAGCACAGATACG.